A single sample is the source of the 9 T cell receptor beta chains below, sequenced in a study of blood T cell repertoires in COVID-19 (dated by TCRdb to about 2020). Library preparation was by the immunoSEQ multiplex PCR assay. Drawn from immuneACCESS, this table holds only the in-frame rearrangements with V and J called that TCRdb kept. Clones are partly lost; checked studies trace under half to an unresolved V gene and leave the rest unexplained. Across this sample there are around 190,000 clones, with roughly 80% seen only once. Of the sample, 6.9% falls within the top ten clones. Sample: peripheral blood. These receptors came from a man aged 55 to 70 with acute or convalescent COVID-19.

The V and J genes are TRBV19 and TRBJ1-1, with 8 bases identical to TRBD1. This CDR3 contains 13 residues. Trimming cost V 0 bases and J 13 bases; bases outside gene matches: 7. In germline, CDR1 is LNHDA, CDR2 SQIVND (reference sequence). The CDR3 nucleotides are TGTGCCAGTAGTATAGATCTTCCAGGGGGCGTTTTCTTT. Translated, it gives CASSIDLPGGVFF.

The rearrangement links TRBV6-6 to TRBJ2-3; TRBD2 matches at 9 bases. The V gene end was trimmed by 9 bases and the J gene end by 1 base; junction bases not matched to a gene: 5. This CDR3 is 14 amino acids long. Germline-derived CDR1 and CDR2 are MNHNY and SVGAGI (reference sequence). Here the CDR3 reads CASTLAGGTDTQYF. In nucleotides, the CDR3 is TGTGCCAGTACACTAGCGGGCGGCACAGATACGCAGTATTTT.

In this sample, this clone turned up a few times. This chain connects TRBV4-2 to TRBJ1-5; tentatively, D is TRBD1 (6 bases). This CDR3 contains 16 residues. CDR1 is LGHNA, CDR2 YNFKEQ, per germline. V lost 2 bases, J lost 9 bases, and 20 bases lay in between. In DNA form, the CDR3 reads TGTGCCAGCAGCCAATGGGGCCAACAGGGTTTTCTGCCCCAGCATTTT. This translates into CASSQWGQQGFLPQHF.

The chain couples TRBV21-1 to TRBJ1-3. TRBV21-1 is labeled a pseudogene. CDR3 length: 19 amino acids. CDR3 sequence (DNA): TGTGCCAGCAGCAAAGGCGGGACTTTCCTCGCGTCCTCTGGAAACACCATATATTTT. As protein: CASSKGGTFLASSGNTIYF.

The gene calls are TRBV4-3 and TRBJ1-3, with 8 bases aligning to TRBD1. The germline CDR1 and CDR2 sequences are LGHNA and YSLEER. The CDR3 contains 15 residues. J gave up 10 bases and V 1 base, and 9 bases lay outside the gene matches. CDR3 sequence (DNA): TGCGCCAGCAGCCAAGGGGAGGGACAGGCGGGAACCATATATTTT. This gives the protein CASSQGEGQAGTIYF.

As to this clone: The junction departs from the called germline gene at one end, perhaps through a read error. V is TRBV5-5 and J is TRBJ1-3, with TRBD1 matching 8 bases. This CDR3 has 15 residues. Germline V gives CDR1 SGHKS, CDR2 YYEKEE (reference sequence). CDR3 sequence reads: CASSLAGGSENTIYF. As DNA, the CDR3 is TGTGCCAGCAGCTTGGCAGGGGGCTCTGAAAACACCATATATTTT.

This chain joins TRBV9 and TRBJ1-3, with D perhaps matching TRBD1 (5 bases). The CDR3 runs to 12 residues. V was trimmed by 3 bases and J by 5 bases, leaving 6 bases between them. Germline V CDR1 and CDR2: SGDLS, YYNGEE. CDR3 in amino acids: CASSGQRNTIYF. The CDR3, as DNA: TGTGCCAGCAGCGGACAGAGAAACACCATATATTTT.

V and J are TRBV24-1 and TRBJ2-7; TRBD1 aligns across 7 bases. This CDR3 contains 11 residues. Per germline, CDR1 KGHDR and CDR2 SFDVKD. The ends lost 12 bases at V and 7 bases at J; junction bases unmatched: 8. The CDR3 loop is CALNRGWEQYF. The CDR3 DNA sequence: TGTGCCCTTAACAGGGGATGGGAGCAGTACTTC.

Points on this clone: Other DNA sequences of this sample code for an identical CDR3. V is TRBV3-1 (or the pseudogene TRBV3-2) and J is TRBJ2-3; 8 nucleotides align to TRBD2. CDR1 is LGHDT, CDR2 YNNKEL, per germline (reference sequence). The CDR3 covers 16 residues. V lost 0 bases, J lost 3 bases, and 5 bases stayed unmatched. The CDR3 sequence: CASSQEGLARTDTQYF. The CDR3, as DNA: TGTGCCAGCAGCCAAGAAGGACTAGCACGGACAGATACGCAGTATTTT.